The rows below give T cell receptor beta chains drawn from one sample of a study of cytotoxic CD8 clonotypes in ibrutinib-treated CLL. Method: immunoSEQ multiplex PCR; TCRdb's copy keeps in-frame clones and lacks some. The sample holds 40,000 to 55,000 clones, approximately 82% seen once. This sample comprised PBMCs, obtained after 24 months of ibrutinib treatment. Receptors originate from a human donor with chronic lymphocytic leukemia. CDR3s include the opening cysteine and the closing phenylalanine or tryptophan. A D gene is named only where the DNA matches it firmly. Clone size is shown for a subset of rows, as once, few, many or a class of expanded clone.

V gene: TRBV11-2
clone size: NA
D gene: NA
J gene: TRBJ2-1
CDR3 DNA: TGTGCCAGCAGCTTAAGGATAGCGGCTAGCTCCTACAATGAGCAGTTCTTC
CDR3 protein: CASSLRIAASSYNEQFF

V gene: TRBV30
clone size: few
D gene: NA
J gene: TRBJ2-6
CDR3 DNA: TGTGCCTGGAGGGATAGGGGGTTGGCCGCCGATGTTTCTGGGGCCAACGTCCTGACTTTC
CDR3 protein: CAWRDRGLAADVSGANVLTF

V gene: TRBV29-1
clone size: NA
D gene: NA
J gene: TRBJ2-7
CDR3 DNA: TGCAGCGTTGGGGCAGGAGCCTACGAGCAGTACTTC
CDR3 protein: CSVGAGAYEQYF

V gene: TRBV4-1
clone size: NA
D gene: TRBD1
J gene: TRBJ2-5
CDR3 DNA: TGCGCCAGCAGCCGAGGTGGGGACAGACCCGGGGAGACCCAGTACTTC
CDR3 protein: CASSRGGDRPGETQYF

V gene: TRBV7-9
clone size: NA
D gene: NA
J gene: TRBJ2-5
CDR3 DNA: TGTGCCAGCAGCTGGCCGGACCATCAAGAGACCCAGTACTTC
CDR3 protein: CASSWPDHQETQYF

V gene: TRBV4-1
clone size: NA
D gene: TRBD2
J gene: TRBJ2-5
CDR3 DNA: TGCGCCAGCAGCCCGGGGACTAGCGGGGCACAAGAGACCCAGTACTTC
CDR3 protein: CASSPGTSGAQETQYF

V gene: TRBV18
clone size: few
D gene: TRBD1
J gene: TRBJ1-5
CDR3 DNA: TGTGCCAGCTCCGCTATGGGACAGGGGTATCAGCCCCAGCATTTT
CDR3 protein: CASSAMGQGYQPQHF

V gene: TRBV2
clone size: NA
D gene: TRBD2
J gene: TRBJ2-4
CDR3 DNA: TGTGCCAGCAACGGACTAGCGAACATTCAGTACTTC
CDR3 protein: CASNGLANIQYF

V gene: TRBV7-9
clone size: NA
D gene: NA
J gene: TRBJ2-1
CDR3 DNA: TGTGCCAGCAGCCCACTAGACTGGATTTCCTACAATGAGCAGTTCTTC
CDR3 protein: CASSPLDWISYNEQFF

V gene: TRBV7-2
clone size: NA
D gene: NA
J gene: TRBJ2-3
CDR3 DNA: TGTGCCAGCAGCTCAATGGGGGATACGCAGTATTTT
CDR3 protein: CASSSMGDTQYF